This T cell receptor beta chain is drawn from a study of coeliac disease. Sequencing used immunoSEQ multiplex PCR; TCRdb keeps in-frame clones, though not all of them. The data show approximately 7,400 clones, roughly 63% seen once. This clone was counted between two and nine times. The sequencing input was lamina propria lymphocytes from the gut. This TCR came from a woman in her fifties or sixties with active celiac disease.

The chain's CDR3 is CASSSKGRTGNTIYF. CDR3 DNA: TGTGCCAGCAGCTCCAAGGGGCGAACTGGAAACACCATATATTTT. The J gene is TRBJ1-3, the V gene TRBV7-2; tentatively, D is TRBD1 (5 bases). This CDR3 is 15 amino acids long. Germline CDR1 is SGHTA and CDR2 is FQGNSA. Trimming stripped 4 bases from V and 2 bases from J, with 12 bases between.